This T cell receptor (beta chain) was profiled in a study of T cell clusters in autoimmune cytopenias. The study's findings and limits: Compared with active autoimmune hepatitis patients, healthy donors showed about 3-fold more exclusive TRB clusters. Primary autoimmune cytopenia patients seemingly lacked the physiological T cell clusters found in healthy donors.

TRB amplification used approximately 250 ng of peripheral blood genomic DNA. As to this clonotype: Its cognate antigen is unknown.

One tube held mixed TRB-A and TRB-B primer pools for touch-down PCR. TCRdb reprocessed the multiplex PCR reads, with one entry per CDR3 protein and no DNA. The specimen's table records about 5,000 distinct CDR3 sequences. The CDR3 is 13 amino acids. CDR1 WSHSY and CDR2 SAAADI come from the germline V gene. This TCR was recovered from a human donor with an autoimmune cytopenia or autoimmune hepatitis (not recorded which). Sequencing was done on a sample of peripheral blood. This chain uses TRBV10-2 with TRBJ2-5; lacking DNA, the TRBD1 call made by TCRdb goes unchecked. The CDR3 reads CASSKGQGLTQYF.